The clone carrying this T cell receptor beta chain was detected a few times. The antigen is not known. The sample is drawn from a study of naive and memory T cell subsets. General study findings and limits: Diversity fell and Gini index rose from naive through CM, EM, EMRA.

The beta constant-region primer was an equimolar mix of two oligonucleotides covering TRBC1 and TRBC2. MiXCR, applied by TCRdb to the UMI-ligation and nested PCR reads, yields one record per CDR3 protein. The sample contains 130,000 to 150,000 distinct CDR3 sequences, 15% to 20% of which appear only once. Germline V CDR1 and CDR2: LGHNT, FRNRAP. V lost 6 bases to trimming and J lost 0 bases; unmatched junction nucleotides: 8. The CDR3 length is 17 residues. The sample consisted of naive CD4+ T cells from blood. This chain uses TRBV12-5 with TRBJ2-1; 10 bases map to TRBD2. This clonotype originated in a human donor in good health. The CDR3 region is CASGVGGLARSYNEQFF. In DNA form, the CDR3 reads TGTGCTAGTGGCGTGGGGGGACTAGCGCGCTCCTACAATGAGCAGTTCTTC.